This T cell receptor (beta chain) was documented in a study of CD8+ T cells in alopecia areata. General study findings and limits: On tofacitinib, scalp clonality and expanded CD8+ clones among top 100 fell significantly. For lesional scalp, especially alopecia totalis/universalis, clonality was higher than in normal scalp.

This clone appeared a few times. Antigen specificity is unknown. Extracted RNA was reverse transcribed into cDNA, the sequencing template. Produced via immunoSEQ multiplex PCR; TCRdb's table is partial and in-frame only. The sample comprises 150,000 to 200,000 clones, about 53% of which are singletons, and 10% to 14% rests with the top ten. The treatment is: oral pan-JAK inhibitor, 5-10 mg twice daily. Peripheral blood and lesional scalp punch biopsies were taken from alopecia areata patients. V dropped 0 bases and J dropped 9 bases, with 4 bases sitting between them. The germline V gene has CDR1 SGHRS and CDR2 YFSETQ. The CDR3 extends over 11 amino acids.

The rearrangement joins TRBV5-1 to TRBJ2-1; D is uncertain. The receptor's source is a human donor with alopecia areata. The sample consisted of CD8+ T cells sorted from blood, taken at week 24, from a patient treated with tofacitinib. CDR3: CASSLGVEQFF. CDR3 DNA sequence: TGCGCCAGCAGCTTGGGGGTTGAGCAGTTCTTC. Drawing the rest from reference TRBV5-1 and TRBJ2-1, the complete variable domain is KAGVTQTPRYLIKTRGQQVTLSCSPISGHRSVSWYQQTPGQGLQFLFEYFSETQRNKGNFPGRFSGRQFSNSRSEMNVSTLELGDSALYLCASSLGVEQFFGPGTRLTVL.